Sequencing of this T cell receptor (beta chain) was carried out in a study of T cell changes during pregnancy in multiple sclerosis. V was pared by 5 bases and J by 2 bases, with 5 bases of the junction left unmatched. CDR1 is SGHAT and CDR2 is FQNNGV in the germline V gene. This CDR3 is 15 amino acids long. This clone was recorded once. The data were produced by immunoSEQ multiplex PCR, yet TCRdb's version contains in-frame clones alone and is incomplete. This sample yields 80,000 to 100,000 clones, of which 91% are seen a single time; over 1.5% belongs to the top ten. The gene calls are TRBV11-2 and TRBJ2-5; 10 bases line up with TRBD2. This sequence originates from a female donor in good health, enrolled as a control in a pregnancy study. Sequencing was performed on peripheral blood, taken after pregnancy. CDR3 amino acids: CASSTVLAGQETQYF. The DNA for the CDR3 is TGTGCCAGCAGCACCGTACTAGCGGGGCAAGAGACCCAGTACTTC.